The source of this T cell receptor beta chain is a study of response to subunit inactivated influenza vaccine. This CDR3 spans 14 amino acids. The germline V gene has CDR1 DFQATT and CDR2 SNEGSKA (reference sequence). V lost 5 bases, J lost 0 bases, and 13 bases lay in between. Each CDR3 protein gets one entry after TCRdb re-called the RT-PCR reads with MiXCR. The sample lists about 800,000 distinct CDR3 sequences, around 20% occurring once. The sequence was obtained from a man between 50 and 59 years old who received an inactivated influenza vaccine. V gene TRBV20-1 combines with J gene TRBJ1-1; possible D gene TRBD1, 5 bases. The starting material was PBMCs from blood, obtained more than 4 days after vaccination. The CDR3 DNA reads TGCAGTGCTGAAAAGAGAGGGGTGAACACTGAAGCTTTCTTT. Translating gives CSAEKRGVNTEAFF.